The rows below give T cell receptor beta chains drawn from one sample of a study of shared clonotypes between healthy human individuals. Repertoires were generated with immunoSEQ multiplex PCR, while TCRdb's copy carries only in-frame clones and drops some. The data show hundreds of thousands of clones, with 96% seen just once and approximately 0.2% held by the top ten. The sample taken for sequencing was naive CD8+ T cells sorted from blood. Every receptor here comes from a man aged 25-45 years in good health. Each CDR3 is given with its conserved first and last residue. The D gene is left open where the match is weak. Clone size is not always given. Where it is, it says once, few, many or a class for expanded clones.

v_gene	j_gene	abundance	d_gene	CDR3aa	CDR3nt
TRBV6-6	TRBJ1-5	.	TRBD1	CASSEDRGTQPQHF	TGTGCCAGCAGCGAAGACAGGGGGACTCAGCCCCAGCATTTT
TRBV28	TRBJ2-7	.	.	CASSLGRPYEQYF	TGTGCCAGCAGTTTAGGCAGGCCATACGAGCAGTACTTC
TRBV9	TRBJ2-7	.	.	CASSLNSGGRGEQYF	TGTGCCAGCAGCCTCAATTCGGGGGGCCGTGGCGAGCAGTACTTC
TRBV2	TRBJ2-7	.	TRBD2	CASSGGTSVSEQYF	TGTGCCAGCAGTGGTGGGACTAGCGTCAGCGAGCAGTACTTC
TRBV29-1	TRBJ2-1	few	TRBD2	CSVETSGSHNEQFF	TGCAGCGTGGAGACTAGCGGGAGCCACAATGAGCAGTTCTTC
TRBV7-9	TRBJ2-7	.	TRBD1	CASSPERTGIEQYF	TGTGCCAGCAGCCCTGAACGGACAGGGATCGAGCAGTACTTC
TRBV7-9	TRBJ2-7	once	.	CASSRPGPRSYEQYF	TGTGCCAGCAGTCGTCCGGGACCCCGCTCCTACGAGCAGTACTTC
TRBV16	TRBJ1-1	.	.	CASSLEIPVRGAFF	TGTGCCAGCAGCCTCGAAATACCTGTCCGGGGAGCTTTCTTT
TRBV7-6	TRBJ2-1	.	TRBD1	CASSKDRGSNEQFF	TGTGCCAGCAGCAAGGACAGGGGGAGCAATGAGCAGTTCTTC
TRBV29-1	TRBJ1-2	.	.	CSVESGDNGYTF	TGCAGCGTTGAGAGCGGTGACAATGGCTACACCTTC
TRBV10-3	TRBJ2-3	.	TRBD2	CAISGTGTSVPRTDTQYF	TGTGCCATCAGTGGGACCGGGACTAGCGTACCTCGCACAGATACGCAGTATTTT
TRBV7-9	TRBJ2-1	.	.	CASSLEGQGTYNEQFF	TGTGCCAGCAGCCTAGAAGGGCAGGGGACGTACAATGAGCAGTTCTTC
TRBV27	TRBJ2-7	.	.	CASSYRDSSSYEQYF	TGTGCCAGCAGTTACCGGGACTCTAGCTCCTACGAGCAGTACTTC
TRBV5-5	TRBJ2-1	.	TRBD1	CASSSFPGQGINEQFF	TGTGCCAGCAGCTCTTTCCCGGGACAGGGGATAAATGAGCAGTTCTTC
TRBV18	TRBJ2-1	.	TRBD1	CASSPWTGNRGDEQFF	TGTGCCAGCTCACCCTGGACAGGCAACCGTGGCGATGAGCAGTTCTTC
TRBV7-3	TRBJ2-7	.	.	CASSLSGGGTYEQYF	TGTGCCAGCAGCTTAAGTGGCGGCGGGACCTACGAGCAGTACTTC
TRBV29-1	TRBJ2-3	.	TRBD1	CSVVFRPGQEDYPSTDTQYF	TGCAGCGTTGTGTTCCGTCCGGGACAGGAGGACTACCCTAGCACAGATACGCAGTATTTT
TRBV19	TRBJ2-6	.	.	CASSMAGSGANVLTF	TGTGCCAGTAGTATGGCCGGGTCTGGGGCCAACGTCCTGACTTTC
TRBV27	TRBJ2-1	.	.	CASSLGGLEQFF	TGTGCCAGCAGTTTAGGGGGTCTTGAGCAGTTCTTC
TRBV5-1	TRBJ1-4	.	.	CASRPITGQKEKLFF	TGCGCCAGCAGGCCCATCACAGGGCAAAAAGAAAAACTGTTTTTT
TRBV11-2	TRBJ2-1	.	TRBD2	CASSLWPASGSADEQFF	TGTGCCAGCAGCCTTTGGCCCGCTAGCGGGAGCGCCGATGAGCAGTTCTTC
TRBV6-1	TRBJ2-7	.	.	CASSEYHPGLSSYEQYF	TGTGCCAGCAGTGAATATCACCCCGGCCTAAGCTCCTACGAGCAGTACTTC
TRBV4-1	TRBJ2-7	.	.	CASSQGSGGARLYEQYF	TGCGCCAGCAGCCAGGGCTCAGGTGGGGCGCGTCTCTACGAGCAGTACTTC
TRBV9	TRBJ2-1	.	.	CASSVDSSAYNEQFF	TGTGCCAGCAGCGTAGATTCGTCAGCCTACAATGAGCAGTTCTTC